The rows below give T cell receptor beta chains drawn from one sample of a study of blood T cell repertoires in COVID-19. Assay used: immunoSEQ multiplex PCR; TCRdb lists only in-frame clones, some missing. The sample includes about 320,000 clones, 90% of them seen just once. What was sequenced was PBMCs or T cells enriched from blood (not recorded which). These receptors were taken from a woman aged 30 to 39 who had been exposed to COVID-19. Each CDR3 is given with its conserved first and last residue. A D gene is named only where the DNA matches it firmly. The size of a clone is reported for some rows only, either as once, few or many, or as a class for expanded clones.

J gene: TRBJ2-2
D gene: TRBD2
clone size: -
V gene: TRBV4-2
CDR3 DNA: TGTGCCAGCAGCCAAGAAGAGGCTAGCGGGGTCACCGGGGAGCTGTTTTTT
CDR3 protein: CASSQEEASGVTGELFF

J gene: TRBJ1-1
D gene: -
clone size: -
V gene: TRBV28
CDR3 DNA: TGTGCCAGCAGTTTGCTAGGTAGTGAAGCTTTCTTT
CDR3 protein: CASSLLGSEAFF

J gene: TRBJ2-6
D gene: -
clone size: -
V gene: TRBV5-1
CDR3 DNA: TGCGCCAGCAGCTTGCAGACAGGATCTGGGGCCAACGTCCTGACTTTC
CDR3 protein: CASSLQTGSGANVLTF

J gene: TRBJ1-2
D gene: TRBD1
clone size: -
V gene: TRBV2
CDR3 DNA: TGTGCCAGCAGGGGGCTGACAGGGACGAACTATGGCTACACCTTC
CDR3 protein: CASRGLTGTNYGYTF

J gene: TRBJ1-2
D gene: -
clone size: -
V gene: TRBV5-1
CDR3 DNA: TGCGCCAGCAGCTTGGGGGCCTATGGCTACACCTTC
CDR3 protein: CASSLGAYGYTF

J gene: TRBJ2-5
D gene: -
clone size: -
V gene: TRBV7-9
CDR3 DNA: TGTGCCAGCAGCTTAGTAACAGGGCAGGAGACCCAGTACTTC
CDR3 protein: CASSLVTGQETQYF

J gene: TRBJ1-2
D gene: -
clone size: -
V gene: TRBV5-5
CDR3 DNA: TGTGCCAGCAGCTTGTCAGCGACGTGGGATGGCTACACCTTC
CDR3 protein: CASSLSATWDGYTF

J gene: TRBJ1-2
D gene: -
clone size: -
V gene: TRBV20-1
CDR3 DNA: TGCAGTGCTAGTTCCTTCAACTATGGCTACACCTTC
CDR3 protein: CSASSFNYGYTF

J gene: TRBJ1-3
D gene: TRBD1
clone size: -
V gene: TRBV5-4
CDR3 DNA: TGTGCCAGCAGCTTGGATGGACAGGGGGCTTTTGGAAACACCATATATTTT
CDR3 protein: CASSLDGQGAFGNTIYF

J gene: TRBJ1-2
D gene: TRBD1
clone size: -
V gene: TRBV15
CDR3 DNA: TGTGCCACCAGCTATTCCAGGGGGCGAGCTAACTATGGCTACACCTTC
CDR3 protein: CATSYSRGRANYGYTF

J gene: TRBJ2-1
D gene: TRBD2
clone size: few
V gene: TRBV6-1
CDR3 DNA: TGTGCCAGCAGTGACCCCACCGGGGGGGCGTACAATGAGCAGTTCTTC
CDR3 protein: CASSDPTGGAYNEQFF

J gene: TRBJ2-2
D gene: TRBD1
clone size: -
V gene: TRBV7-9
CDR3 DNA: TGTGCCAGCAGCCGTCCCGAGGGACAGGGGTACACCGGGGAGCTGTTTTTT
CDR3 protein: CASSRPEGQGYTGELFF

J gene: TRBJ1-6
D gene: -
clone size: once
V gene: TRBV5-6
CDR3 DNA: TGTGCCAGCAGCTTGAGAGGACTTAATTCACCCCTCCACTTT
CDR3 protein: CASSLRGLNSPLHF

J gene: TRBJ2-7
D gene: TRBD1
clone size: -
V gene: TRBV9
CDR3 DNA: TGTGCCAGCAGCGTTCGGACAGGGGGCTCCTACGAGCAGTACTTC
CDR3 protein: CASSVRTGGSYEQYF

J gene: TRBJ1-4
D gene: -
clone size: -
V gene: TRBV12-3/TRBV12-4
CDR3 DNA: TGTGCCAGCAGGGGGGGTGTGGGTGAAAAACTGTTTTTT
CDR3 protein: CASRGGVGEKLFF

J gene: TRBJ2-3
D gene: -
clone size: -
V gene: TRBV11-2
CDR3 DNA: TGTGCCAGCAGCTTAAATCGGATCCCAGGGCTTCGCACAGATACGCAGTATTTT
CDR3 protein: CASSLNRIPGLRTDTQYF

J gene: TRBJ2-1
D gene: TRBD1
clone size: -
V gene: TRBV6-5
CDR3 DNA: TGTGCCAGCAGTAAGACAGGGGGGTACAATGAGCAGTTCTTC
CDR3 protein: CASSKTGGYNEQFF

J gene: TRBJ2-2
D gene: -
clone size: -
V gene: TRBV6-2/TRBV6-3
CDR3 DNA: TGTGCCAGCAGTCACACAGATCATGAGGAGCTGTTTTTT
CDR3 protein: CASSHTDHEELFF

J gene: TRBJ2-2
D gene: TRBD2
clone size: -
V gene: TRBV9
CDR3 DNA: TGTGCCAGCAGCGCGGCCAGGACTAGCGGGCGACAGAACACCGGGGAGCTGTTTTTT
CDR3 protein: CASSAARTSGRQNTGELFF

J gene: TRBJ1-1
D gene: TRBD1
clone size: once
V gene: TRBV12-3/TRBV12-4
CDR3 DNA: TGTGCCAGCAGTTTAGCCAGGGGGGCTGAAGCTTTCTTT
CDR3 protein: CASSLARGAEAFF

J gene: TRBJ2-5
D gene: -
clone size: -
V gene: TRBV3-1/TRBV3-2
CDR3 DNA: TGTGCCAGCAGCCCGGGCGTAGGGGCCCCGTTCATGGAGACCCAGTACTTC
CDR3 protein: CASSPGVGAPFMETQYF

J gene: TRBJ2-1
D gene: TRBD2
clone size: -
V gene: TRBV5-1
CDR3 DNA: TGCGCCAGCAGCTTGCCTAGCGGGGGGCCGGGCAATGAGCAGTTCTTC
CDR3 protein: CASSLPSGGPGNEQFF

J gene: TRBJ1-1
D gene: -
clone size: -
V gene: TRBV5-1
CDR3 DNA: TGCGCCAGCAGCTTGGCCGGGGACACTGAAGCTTTCTTT
CDR3 protein: CASSLAGDTEAFF

J gene: TRBJ1-2
D gene: -
clone size: -
V gene: TRBV6-5
CDR3 DNA: TGTGCCAGCACCCAGCGATCCCAGGGTTATGGCTACACCTTC
CDR3 protein: CASTQRSQGYGYTF

J gene: TRBJ1-1
D gene: TRBD1
clone size: -
V gene: TRBV29-1
CDR3 DNA: TGCAGCGGGTCGGGGACAGTGTCTGAAGCTTTCTTT
CDR3 protein: CSGSGTVSEAFF

J gene: TRBJ1-1
D gene: TRBD1
clone size: once
V gene: TRBV19
CDR3 DNA: TGTGCCAGTCGGGACAGGGGGTTGGAAGCTTTCTTT
CDR3 protein: CASRDRGLEAFF

J gene: TRBJ1-2
D gene: TRBD1
clone size: -
V gene: TRBV4-1
CDR3 DNA: TGCGCCAGCAGCCAAGCAATTTCGGACAGGGATAGCTATGGCTACACCTTC
CDR3 protein: CASSQAISDRDSYGYTF

J gene: TRBJ2-1
D gene: -
clone size: -
V gene: TRBV5-1
CDR3 DNA: TGCGCCAGCAGCTTTGAGGGTTCCTACAATGAGCAGTTCTTC
CDR3 protein: CASSFEGSYNEQFF

J gene: TRBJ2-3
D gene: -
clone size: -
V gene: TRBV2
CDR3 DNA: TGTGCCAGCAGCCGGGAACAGTACACAGATACGCAGTATTTT
CDR3 protein: CASSREQYTDTQYF

J gene: TRBJ1-2
D gene: -
clone size: -
V gene: TRBV21-1
CDR3 DNA: TGTGCCAGCAGCATTGTGGGGGGTGATGGCTACACCTTC
CDR3 protein: CASSIVGGDGYTF

J gene: TRBJ2-3
D gene: TRBD2
clone size: -
V gene: TRBV7-6
CDR3 DNA: TGTGCCAGCAGCTTAGAGGCGGGGGAGGGGGATACGCAGTATTTT
CDR3 protein: CASSLEAGEGDTQYF

J gene: TRBJ1-2
D gene: -
clone size: -
V gene: TRBV18
CDR3 DNA: TGTGCCAGCTCACCACGACAGAGTGGCTACACCTTC
CDR3 protein: CASSPRQSGYTF

J gene: TRBJ2-1
D gene: TRBD2
clone size: -
V gene: TRBV7-2
CDR3 DNA: TGTGCCAGCAGCTTAGCGGCTAGCGGGGGGATCTACAATGAGCAGTTCTTC
CDR3 protein: CASSLAASGGIYNEQFF

J gene: TRBJ2-3
D gene: TRBD2
clone size: -
V gene: TRBV29-1
CDR3 DNA: TGCAGCGTTGAAGGTGGGGGGGTCGCCTTAGATACGCAGTATTTT
CDR3 protein: CSVEGGGVALDTQYF

J gene: TRBJ1-1
D gene: -
clone size: -
V gene: TRBV19
CDR3 DNA: TGTGCCAGCGCCTCGGCCGGGGGTGGAACTGAAGCTTTCTTT
CDR3 protein: CASASAGGGTEAFF

J gene: TRBJ2-7
D gene: TRBD2
clone size: -
V gene: TRBV5-5
CDR3 DNA: TGTGCCAGCAGCCCCCCCGCGGGGGTGGGGTACGAGCAGTACTTC
CDR3 protein: CASSPPAGVGYEQYF

J gene: TRBJ2-6
D gene: TRBD2
clone size: -
V gene: TRBV19
CDR3 DNA: TGTGCCAGTAGGAGACTAGCGGGGGGACCCTCTGGGGCCAACGTCCTGACTTTC
CDR3 protein: CASRRLAGGPSGANVLTF

J gene: TRBJ1-1
D gene: -
clone size: -
V gene: TRBV28
CDR3 DNA: TGTGCCAGCAGTTCTAACAGGGTTTTCGATTCGGGCACTGAAGCTTTCTTT
CDR3 protein: CASSSNRVFDSGTEAFF

J gene: TRBJ1-2
D gene: -
clone size: once
V gene: TRBV4-1
CDR3 DNA: TGCGCCAGCAGCCCCAAGGCGGGGGGAGGCGACTACACCTTC
CDR3 protein: CASSPKAGGGDYTF

J gene: TRBJ1-5
D gene: -
clone size: once
V gene: TRBV11-2
CDR3 DNA: TGTGCCAGCAGCGTAGAACAGGGTCAGCCCCAGCATTTT
CDR3 protein: CASSVEQGQPQHF